The 2 T cell receptor beta chains listed next were all sequenced from one sample in a study of cytomegalovirus exposure and HLA in healthy donors. In the PCR, 60 Vbeta and 13 Jbeta primers were used. Clones were sequenced by immunoSEQ multiplex PCR, and TCRdb holds only the in-frame ones, with some missing. Of 74,000 or so clones listed, 68% were seen once; the top ten hold approximately 2.1%. Sequenced: PBMCs. The source is a young woman in good health and CMV-seronegative.

This clone was counted a few times. The gene calls are TRBV19 and TRBJ1-1; D may be TRBD1 (6 bases). In germline, CDR1 is LNHDA, CDR2 SQIVND (reference sequence). The CDR3 is 14 residues long. The V and J ends lost 3 bases and 3 bases respectively, with 11 bases between them. The CDR3 DNA sequence: TGTGCCAGTAGTATCGGGGGGCTCGACACTGAAGCTTTCTTT. Its translation is CASSIGGLDTEAFF.

The chain joins TRBV5-1 to TRBJ2-7; the match to TRBD1 covers 9 bases. The CDR3 totals 15 residues. J lost 3 bases, V lost 4 bases, and 8 bases had no gene match. Per germline, CDR1 SGHRS and CDR2 YFSETQ. The CDR3 bases are TGCGCCAGCAGCACCCGGGCGGGACAGGGCTACGAGCAGTACTTC. This encodes CASSTRAGQGYEQYF. The complete variable domain, with remaining parts taken from reference TRBV5-1 and TRBJ2-7, reads KAGVTQTPRYLIKTRGQQVTLSCSPISGHRSVSWYQQTPGQGLQFLFEYFSETQRNKGNFPGRFSGRQFSNSRSEMNVSTLELGDSALYLCASSTRAGQGYEQYFGPGTRLTVT.